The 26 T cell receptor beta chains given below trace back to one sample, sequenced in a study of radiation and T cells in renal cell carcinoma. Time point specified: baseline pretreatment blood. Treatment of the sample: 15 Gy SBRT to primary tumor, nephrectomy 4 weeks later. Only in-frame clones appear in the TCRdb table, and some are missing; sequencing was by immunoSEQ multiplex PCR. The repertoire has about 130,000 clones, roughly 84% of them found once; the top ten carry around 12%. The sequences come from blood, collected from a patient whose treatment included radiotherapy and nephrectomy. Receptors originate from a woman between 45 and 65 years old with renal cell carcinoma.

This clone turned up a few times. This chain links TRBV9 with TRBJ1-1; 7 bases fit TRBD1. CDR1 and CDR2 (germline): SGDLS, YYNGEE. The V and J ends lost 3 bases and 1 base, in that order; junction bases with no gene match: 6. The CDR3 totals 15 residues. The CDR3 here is CASSERDRPNTEAFF. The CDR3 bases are TGTGCCAGCAGCGAAAGGGACAGACCGAACACTGAAGCTTTCTTT.

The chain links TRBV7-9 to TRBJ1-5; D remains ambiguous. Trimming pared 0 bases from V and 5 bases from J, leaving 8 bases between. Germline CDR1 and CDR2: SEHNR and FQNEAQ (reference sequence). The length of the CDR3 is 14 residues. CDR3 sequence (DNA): TGTGCCAGCAGCTTAGCGGTACGGGATCAGCCCCAGCATTTT. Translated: CASSLAVRDQPQHF.

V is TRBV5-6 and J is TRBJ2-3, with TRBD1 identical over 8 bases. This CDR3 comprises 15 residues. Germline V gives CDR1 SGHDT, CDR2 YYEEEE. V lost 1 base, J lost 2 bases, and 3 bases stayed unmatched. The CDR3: CASSLYRGDTDTQYF. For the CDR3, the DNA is TGTGCCAGCAGCTTGTACAGGGGGGACACAGATACGCAGTATTTT.

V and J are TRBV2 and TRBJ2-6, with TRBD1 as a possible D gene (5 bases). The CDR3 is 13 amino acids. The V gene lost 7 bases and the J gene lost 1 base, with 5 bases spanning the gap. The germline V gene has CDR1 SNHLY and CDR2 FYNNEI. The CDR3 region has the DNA TGTGCCAGCAAGGGGTCTGGGGCCAACGTCCTGACTTTC. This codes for CASKGSGANVLTF. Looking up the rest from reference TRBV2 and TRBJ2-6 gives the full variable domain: EPEVTQTPSHQVTQMGQEVILRCVPISNHLYFYWYRQILGQKVEFLVSFYNNEISEKSEIFDDQFSVERPDGSNFTLKIRSTKLEDSAMYFCASKGSGANVLTFGAGSRLTVL.

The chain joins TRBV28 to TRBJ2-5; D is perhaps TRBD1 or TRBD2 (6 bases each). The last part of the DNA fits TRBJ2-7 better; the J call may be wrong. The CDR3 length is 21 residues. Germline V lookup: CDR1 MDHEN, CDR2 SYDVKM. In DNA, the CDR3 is TGTGCCAGCAGCGCTCCTACCGGGACATCGTTTGGGGGGTACCGATCCTACGAGCAGTACTTC. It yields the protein CASSAPTGTSFGGYRSYEQYF.

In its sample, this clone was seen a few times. The CDR3 DNA reads as TGTGCCAGCAGCTTAGGGTCAGGATCAGGGACCGGGGAGCTGTTTTTT. Translation: CASSLGSGSGTGELFF. J is TRBJ2-2 and V is TRBV13; possibly TRBD1 for D (5 bases). Germline CDR1 and CDR2: PRHDT and FYEKMQ (reference sequence). V gave up 0 bases and J gave up 5 bases, with 13 bases separating them. This CDR3 spans 16 amino acids.

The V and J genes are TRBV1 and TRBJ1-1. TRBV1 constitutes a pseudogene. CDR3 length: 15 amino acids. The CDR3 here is CTSSQDSSVNTEAFF. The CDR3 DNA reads TGCACCAGCAGCCAAGATTCGTCGGTCAACACTGAAGCTTTCTTT.

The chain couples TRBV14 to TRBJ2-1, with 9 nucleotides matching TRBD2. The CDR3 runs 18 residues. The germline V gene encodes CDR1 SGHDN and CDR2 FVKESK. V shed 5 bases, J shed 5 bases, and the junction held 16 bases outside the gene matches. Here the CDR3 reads CASSSPFIGAGGNNEQFF. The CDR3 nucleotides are TGTGCCAGCAGCAGCCCCTTCATTGGAGCGGGGGGTAACAATGAGCAGTTCTTC. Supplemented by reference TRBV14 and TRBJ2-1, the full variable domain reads EAGVTQFPSHSVIEKGQTVTLRCDPISGHDNLYWYRRVMGKEIKFLLHFVKESKQDESGMPNNRFLAERTGGTYSTLKVQPAELEDSGVYFCASSSPFIGAGGNNEQFFGPGTRLTVL.

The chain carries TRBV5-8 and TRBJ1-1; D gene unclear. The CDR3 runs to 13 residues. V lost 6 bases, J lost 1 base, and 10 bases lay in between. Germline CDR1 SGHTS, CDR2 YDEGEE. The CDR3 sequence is CASTSERNTEAFF. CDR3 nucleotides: TGTGCCAGCACTTCTGAGCGGAACACTGAAGCTTTCTTT.

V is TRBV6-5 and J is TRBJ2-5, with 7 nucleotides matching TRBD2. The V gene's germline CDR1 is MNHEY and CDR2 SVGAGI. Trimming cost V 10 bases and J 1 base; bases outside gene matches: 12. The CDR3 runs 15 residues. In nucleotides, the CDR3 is TGTGCCACATCCACCGGGCGGGGGTTCCAAGAGACCCAGTACTTC. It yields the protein CATSTGRGFQETQYF.

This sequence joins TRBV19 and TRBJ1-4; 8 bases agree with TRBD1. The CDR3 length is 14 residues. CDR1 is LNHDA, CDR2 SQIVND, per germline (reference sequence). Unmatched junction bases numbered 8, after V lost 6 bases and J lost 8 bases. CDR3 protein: CASSKTGVGEKLFF. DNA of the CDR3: TGTGCCAGTAGCAAGACAGGGGTCGGCGAAAAACTGTTTTTT.

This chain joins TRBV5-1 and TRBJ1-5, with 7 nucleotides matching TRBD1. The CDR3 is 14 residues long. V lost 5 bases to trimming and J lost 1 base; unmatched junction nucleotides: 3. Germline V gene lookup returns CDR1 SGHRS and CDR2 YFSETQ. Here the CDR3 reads CASRRDSSNQPQHF. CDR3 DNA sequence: TGCGCCAGCAGACGGGACAGCAGCAATCAGCCCCAGCATTTT.

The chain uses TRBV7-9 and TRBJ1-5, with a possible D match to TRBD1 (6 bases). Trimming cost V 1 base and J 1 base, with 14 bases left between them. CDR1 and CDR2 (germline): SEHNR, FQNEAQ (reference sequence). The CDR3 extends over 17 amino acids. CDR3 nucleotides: TGTGCCAGCAGCTTAGTGGGCGGGGGGGCAAGCAATCAGCCCCAGCATTTT. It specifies CASSLVGGGASNQPQHF.

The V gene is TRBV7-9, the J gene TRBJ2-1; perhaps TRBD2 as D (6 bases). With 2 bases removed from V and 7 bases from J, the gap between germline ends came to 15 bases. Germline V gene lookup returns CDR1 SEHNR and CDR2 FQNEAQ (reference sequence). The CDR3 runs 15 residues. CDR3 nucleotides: TGTGCCAGCAGCTTAAGCGCGGGGCCTTTTAATGAGCAGTTCTTC. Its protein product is CASSLSAGPFNEQFF. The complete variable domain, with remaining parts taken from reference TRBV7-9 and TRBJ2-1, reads DTGVSQNPRHKITKRGQNVTFRCDPISEHNRLYWYRQTLGQGPEFLTYFQNEAQLEKSRLLSDRFSAERPKGSFSTLEIQRTEQGDSAMYLCASSLSAGPFNEQFFGPGTRLTVL.

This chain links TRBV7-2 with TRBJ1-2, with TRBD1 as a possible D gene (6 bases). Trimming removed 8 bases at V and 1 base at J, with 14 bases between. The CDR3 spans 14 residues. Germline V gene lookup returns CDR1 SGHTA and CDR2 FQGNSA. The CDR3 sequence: CASLPRTDNYGYTF. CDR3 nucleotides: TGTGCCAGCCTGCCTAGGACAGATAACTATGGCTACACCTTC.

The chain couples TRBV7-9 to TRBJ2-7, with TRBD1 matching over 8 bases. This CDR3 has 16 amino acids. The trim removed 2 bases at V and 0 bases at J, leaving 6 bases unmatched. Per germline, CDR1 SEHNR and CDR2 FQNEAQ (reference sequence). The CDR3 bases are TGTGCCAGCAGCTTACCCCCGGGACAGGACTCCTACGAGCAGTACTTC. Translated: CASSLPPGQDSYEQYF.

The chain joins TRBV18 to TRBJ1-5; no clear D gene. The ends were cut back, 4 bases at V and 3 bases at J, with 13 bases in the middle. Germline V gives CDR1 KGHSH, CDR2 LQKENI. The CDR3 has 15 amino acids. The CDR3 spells CASSLEIGTNQPQHF. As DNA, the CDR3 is TGTGCCAGCTCACTAGAGATCGGAACCAATCAGCCCCAGCATTTT.

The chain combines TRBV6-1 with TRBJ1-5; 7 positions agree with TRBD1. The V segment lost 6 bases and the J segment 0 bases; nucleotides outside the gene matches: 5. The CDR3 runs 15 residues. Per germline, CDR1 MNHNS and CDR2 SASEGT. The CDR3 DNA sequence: TGTGCCAGCAGCCGGGACAGTTATAGCAATCAGCCCCAGCATTTT. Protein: CASSRDSYSNQPQHF.

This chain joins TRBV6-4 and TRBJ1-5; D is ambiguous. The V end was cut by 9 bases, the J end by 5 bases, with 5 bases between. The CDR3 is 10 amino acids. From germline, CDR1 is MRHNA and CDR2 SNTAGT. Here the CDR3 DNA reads TGTGCCAGGGCCCATCAGCCCCAGCATTTT. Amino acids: CARAHQPQHF.

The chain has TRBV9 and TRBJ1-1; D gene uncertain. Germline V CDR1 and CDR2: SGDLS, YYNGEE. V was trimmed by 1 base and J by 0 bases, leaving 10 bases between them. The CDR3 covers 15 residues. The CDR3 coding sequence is TGTGCCAGCAGCGTAAGTGGGAATCTGAACACTGAAGCTTTCTTT. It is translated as CASSVSGNLNTEAFF.

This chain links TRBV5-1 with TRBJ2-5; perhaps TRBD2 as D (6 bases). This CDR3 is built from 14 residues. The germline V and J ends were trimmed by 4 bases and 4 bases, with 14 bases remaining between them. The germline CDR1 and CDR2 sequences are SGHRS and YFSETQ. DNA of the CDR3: TGCGCCAGCAGCCCCGGGGGAGGTATAGAGACCCAGTACTTC. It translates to CASSPGGGIETQYF.

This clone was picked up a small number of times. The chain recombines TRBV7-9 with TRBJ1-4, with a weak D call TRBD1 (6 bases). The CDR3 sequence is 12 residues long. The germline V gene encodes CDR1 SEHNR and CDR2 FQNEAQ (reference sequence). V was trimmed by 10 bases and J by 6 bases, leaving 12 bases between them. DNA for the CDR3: TGTGCCACCCAGGGGAACGATGAAAAACTGTTTTTT. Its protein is CATQGNDEKLFF. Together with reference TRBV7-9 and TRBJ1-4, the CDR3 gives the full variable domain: DTGVSQNPRHKITKRGQNVTFRCDPISEHNRLYWYRQTLGQGPEFLTYFQNEAQLEKSRLLSDRFSAERPKGSFSTLEIQRTEQGDSAMYLCATQGNDEKLFFGSGTQLSVL.

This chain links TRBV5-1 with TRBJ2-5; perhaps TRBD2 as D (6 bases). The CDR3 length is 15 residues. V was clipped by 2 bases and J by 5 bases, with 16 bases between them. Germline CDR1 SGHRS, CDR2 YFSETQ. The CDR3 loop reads CASSFGRAIPETQYF. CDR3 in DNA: TGCGCCAGCAGCTTCGGGAGAGCGATCCCCGAGACCCAGTACTTC.

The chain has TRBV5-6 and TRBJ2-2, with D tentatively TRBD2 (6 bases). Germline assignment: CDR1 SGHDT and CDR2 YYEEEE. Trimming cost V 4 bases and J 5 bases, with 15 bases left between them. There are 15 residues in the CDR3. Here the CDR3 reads CASSRWGSGTGELFF. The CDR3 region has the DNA TGTGCCAGCAGCCGGTGGGGGAGCGGGACCGGGGAGCTGTTTTTT.

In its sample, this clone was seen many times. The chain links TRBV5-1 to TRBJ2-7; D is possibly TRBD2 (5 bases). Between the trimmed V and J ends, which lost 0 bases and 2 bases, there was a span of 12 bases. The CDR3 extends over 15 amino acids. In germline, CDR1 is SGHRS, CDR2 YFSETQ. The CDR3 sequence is CASSLATRTPYEQYF. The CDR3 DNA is TGCGCCAGCAGCTTGGCCACGAGGACTCCCTACGAGCAGTACTTC.

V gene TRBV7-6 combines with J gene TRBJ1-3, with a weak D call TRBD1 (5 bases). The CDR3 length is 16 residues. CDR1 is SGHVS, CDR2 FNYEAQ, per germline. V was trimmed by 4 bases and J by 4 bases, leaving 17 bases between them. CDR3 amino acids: CASSSPWGREGNTIYF. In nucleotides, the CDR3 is TGTGCCAGCAGCTCCCCATGGGGCAGGGAAGGAAACACCATATATTTT.